This TCR beta chain was identified in a study of OX40 agonist ivuxolimab in advanced cancers. Whole-study results and caveats: Clonal expansion was among the lowest in partial responders at 0.1-3.0 mg/kg, especially CD8+.

For this clone: Its antigen is not known.

Autoimmune disease history or systemic immunosuppression barred patients. The V gene end was trimmed by 6 bases and the J gene end by 8 bases; junction bases not matched to a gene: 8. The CDR3 spans 14 residues. Germline assignment: CDR1 MDHEN and CDR2 SYDVKM. The assay was immunoSEQ multiplex PCR, and TCRdb's table has in-frame clones only and misses some. Of some 70,000 clones in the sample, approximately 90% were seen once. The source material was CD4+ or CD8+ T cells sorted from blood, sampled in a trial of the OX40 agonist ivuxolimab. The gene calls are TRBV28 and TRBJ1-2, with TRBD1 matching over 11 bases. This TCR was sampled from an adult with an advanced solid tumor such as melanoma, head and neck, liver or kidney cancer. CDR3 region: CASSAGQGVGGYTF. The CDR3 bases are TGTGCCAGCAGCGCGGGACAGGGGGTCGGGGGCTACACCTTC.